The 5 T cell receptor beta chains in this list originate from one sample, sequenced in a study of cytomegalovirus exposure and HLA in healthy donors (dated by TCRdb to the late 2010s). The library was prepared using the immunoSEQ multiplex PCR assay. For the multiplex PCR, a mixture combining 60 forward primers for TCR Vbeta segments and 13 reverse primers for TCR Jbeta segments was used. Imported from immuneACCESS, the table was reduced by TCRdb to in-frame sequences with V and J called. These copies leave out some clones; in studies compared against another copy, an unresolved V gene accounts for under half, and the cause of the remainder is not known. This sample gives roughly 92,000 clones in total; about four fifths of them show up just once. The ten largest account for around 4.2% of the sample. The sample comprised PBMCs. These receptors came from a woman in her 70s in good health and CMV-seropositive.

The rearrangement uses TRBV30 and TRBJ2-7; D is possibly TRBD2 (5 bases). Trimming removed 0 bases from V and 3 bases from J, with 18 bases in between. Germline V gene data show CDR1 as GTSNPN and CDR2 as SVGIG (reference sequence). CDR3 length: 16 amino acids. CDR3 in amino acids: CAWSVLKRPKDYEQYF. The CDR3 DNA sequence: TGTGCCTGGAGTGTACTCAAGCGGCCGAAGGACTACGAGCAGTACTTC. The full variable domain, completed using reference TRBV30 and TRBJ2-7, is SQTIHQWPATLVQPVGSPLSLECTVEGTSNPNLYWYRQAAGRGLQLLFYSVGIGQISSEVPQNLSASRPQDRQFILSSKKLLLSDSGFYLCAWSVLKRPKDYEQYFGPGTRLTVT.

The chain recombines TRBV5-1 with TRBJ2-5; possibly TRBD1 for D (6 bases). V was trimmed by 1 base and J by 5 bases, leaving 15 bases between them. The CDR3 contains 15 residues. The germline V gene has CDR1 SGHRS and CDR2 YFSETQ. CDR3 nucleotides: TGCGCCAGCAGCTTGAGGCTCGGACAGAGGGAGACCCAGTACTTC. This translates into CASSLRLGQRETQYF.

The CDR3 DNA reads TGTGCCAGCAGCTCTTTATCCGGGGAGCTGTTTTTT. Amino acids: CASSSLSGELFF. The rearrangement links TRBV7-6 to TRBJ2-2; D uncertain. CDR3 length: 12 residues. Germline V gene sequence: CDR1 SGHVS, CDR2 FNYEAQ. Trimming stripped 4 bases from V and 6 bases from J, with 6 bases between. The variable domain in full, with the rest retrieved from reference TRBV7-6 and TRBJ2-2, is GAGVSQSPRYKVTKRGQDVALRCDPISGHVSLYWYRQALGQGPEFLTYFNYEAQQDKSGLPNDRFSAERPEGSISTLTIQRTEQRDSAMYRCASSSLSGELFFGEGSRLTVL.

This chain uses TRBV13 with TRBJ1-5; no clear D gene. The germline V gene encodes CDR1 PRHDT and CDR2 FYEKMQ (reference sequence). Deletions cut 5 bases from V and 6 bases from J, with 8 bases between. This CDR3 has 12 amino acids. The CDR3 sequence is CASSPRGQPQHF. The CDR3 coding sequence is TGTGCCAGCAGCCCCCGGGGTCAGCCCCAGCATTTT.

This clone was picked up a small number of times. The chain recombines TRBV2 with TRBJ1-5, with 11 bases lining up with TRBD1. Germline trimming cut 6 bases from V and 6 bases from J; bases unmatched to any gene: 7. Per the germline V gene, CDR1 is SNHLY and CDR2 is FYNNEI. This CDR3 has 15 amino acids. Here the CDR3 reads CASSQDRGLSQPQHF. The CDR3, as DNA: TGTGCCAGCAGCCAGGACAGGGGGCTTAGTCAGCCCCAGCATTTT.